A selection of T cell receptor beta chains follows, all from one sample in a study of cytomegalovirus exposure and HLA in healthy donors. Some clones are missing from TCRdb's copy, which holds only in-frame ones; the method was immunoSEQ multiplex PCR. Of more than 150,000 clones listed, less than 90% are singletons. Sequencing used PBMCs. The receptors come from a boy aged 2 to 10 in good health and CMV-seronegative. CDR3s include the opening cysteine and the closing phenylalanine or tryptophan. Each record gives: D gene, V gene, J gene, CDR3 length, clone size, CDR3 protein, CDR3 DNA. The D gene is left open where the match is weak. Not all rows give a size; the values are once, few, many and, for expanded clones, a class.

D: TRBD2
V: TRBV27
J: TRBJ2-3
length: 19
size: .
CDR3: CASSLFPGGLAGDSDTQYF
DNA: TGTGCCAGCAGTTTATTTCCCGGAGGTTTAGCGGGAGATTCGGATACGCAGTATTTT

D: TRBD2
V: TRBV12-5
J: TRBJ2-1
length: 17
size: .
CDR3: CASGLAGLAGVSNEQFF
DNA: TGTGCTAGTGGTTTGGCCGGACTAGCGGGAGTCTCCAATGAGCAGTTCTTC

D: TRBD2
V: TRBV2
J: TRBJ2-1
length: 15
size: .
CDR3: CASSALTGLADEQFF
DNA: TGTGCCAGCAGTGCCCTCACGGGACTAGCTGACGAGCAGTTCTTC

D: TRBD1
V: TRBV29-1
J: TRBJ2-1
length: 13
size: .
CDR3: CSVEGQGDNEQFF
DNA: TGCAGCGTCGAGGGTCAGGGGGACAATGAGCAGTTCTTC

D: TRBD1
V: TRBV7-7
J: TRBJ2-2
length: 14
size: .
CDR3: CASSLGTGNGELFF
DNA: TGTGCTAGCAGCCTCGGGACAGGGAACGGGGAGCTGTTTTTT

D: .
V: TRBV6-1
J: TRBJ2-5
length: 11
size: .
CDR3: CAITGWETQYF
DNA: TGTGCCATCACAGGTTGGGAGACCCAGTACTTC

D: TRBD2
V: TRBV4-1
J: TRBJ2-7
length: 18
size: .
CDR3: CASSQETPSSGSSYEQYF
DNA: TGCGCCAGCAGCCAAGAAACCCCTTCTAGCGGGAGCTCCTACGAGCAGTACTTC

D: TRBD2
V: TRBV5-1
J: TRBJ2-7
length: 15
size: .
CDR3: CASSFITGGHYEQYF
DNA: TGCGCCAGCAGCTTTATAACGGGAGGGCACTACGAGCAGTACTTC

D: .
V: TRBV11-2
J: TRBJ2-3
length: 18
size: .
CDR3: CASSLSPPSGLITDTQYF
DNA: TGTGCCAGCAGCCTAAGTCCCCCGAGCGGGCTGATCACAGATACGCAGTATTTT

D: .
V: TRBV6-6
J: TRBJ1-3
length: 15
size: .
CDR3: CASRGRTLSGNTIYF
DNA: TGTGCCAGCAGGGGCCGGACACTCTCTGGAAACACCATATATTTT

D: .
V: TRBV13
J: TRBJ2-3
length: 16
size: .
CDR3: CASSSREQFWGDTQYF
DNA: TGTGCCAGCAGCTCCCGGGAGCAATTTTGGGGGGATACGCAGTATTTT

D: .
V: TRBV11-3
J: TRBJ2-2
length: 15
size: .
CDR3: CASSLGQRNTGELFF
DNA: TGTGCCAGCAGCTTAGGACAGAGGAACACCGGGGAGCTGTTTTTT

D: TRBD2
V: TRBV11-2
J: TRBJ2-1
length: 15
size: once
CDR3: CASSPLAGAYNEQFF
DNA: TGTGCCAGCAGCCCCCTAGCGGGAGCCTACAATGAGCAGTTCTTC

D: .
V: TRBV27
J: TRBJ1-1
length: 14
size: few
CDR3: CASSLFAGVTEAFF
DNA: TGTGCCAGCAGTTTGTTTGCCGGGGTCACTGAAGCTTTCTTT

D: .
V: TRBV19
J: TRBJ2-7
length: 14
size: .
CDR3: CASSIVGRGYEQYF
DNA: TGTGCCAGTAGTATAGTCGGGAGAGGGTACGAGCAGTACTTC

D: TRBD1
V: TRBV4-2
J: TRBJ1-1
length: 18
size: .
CDR3: CASSQDWRGLIMNTEAFF
DNA: TGTGCCAGCAGCCAAGATTGGAGGGGGCTCATCATGAACACTGAAGCTTTCTTT

D: .
V: TRBV4-2
J: TRBJ2-7
length: 14
size: .
CDR3: CASSQAGYEDEQYF
DNA: TGTGCCAGCAGCCAAGCGGGGTACGAGGACGAGCAGTACTTC

D: TRBD1
V: TRBV11-2
J: TRBJ2-7
length: 16
size: .
CDR3: CASSSRTRTGSYEQYF
DNA: TGTGCCAGCAGCTCCCGAACGCGGACAGGTTCCTACGAGCAGTACTTC

D: TRBD1
V: TRBV6-1
J: TRBJ2-7
length: 14
size: .
CDR3: CASSPWDSTYEQYF
DNA: TGTGCCAGCAGTCCTTGGGACAGCACCTACGAGCAGTACTTC

D: .
V: TRBV19
J: TRBJ1-1
length: 13
size: .
CDR3: CAIRPRGNTEAFF
DNA: TGTGCCATAAGACCCAGGGGGAACACTGAAGCTTTCTTT

D: TRBD2
V: TRBV7-3
J: TRBJ2-1
length: 13
size: .
CDR3: CASSLNLAAEQFF
DNA: TGTGCCAGCAGCCTAAACCTAGCGGCCGAGCAGTTCTTC

D: .
V: TRBV5-4
J: TRBJ2-3
length: 15
size: .
CDR3: CASNAGSPSLDTQYF
DNA: TGTGCCAGCAATGCTGGGAGCCCCTCCCTGGATACGCAGTATTTT

D: TRBD2
V: TRBV5-1
J: TRBJ2-3
length: 15
size: .
CDR3: CASSFQTSGRDTQYF
DNA: TGCGCCAGCAGCTTTCAGACTAGCGGGAGGGATACGCAGTATTTT

D: TRBD1
V: TRBV19
J: TRBJ2-1
length: 17
size: few
CDR3: CASSQDVGQGDTDEQFF
DNA: TGTGCCAGTAGTCAGGACGTCGGACAGGGGGATACTGATGAGCAGTTCTTC

D: .
V: TRBV10-3
J: TRBJ2-3
length: 14
size: .
CDR3: CAISESGDTDTQYF
DNA: TGTGCCATCAGTGAGTCGGGAGACACAGATACGCAGTATTTT

D: .
V: TRBV27
J: TRBJ2-2
length: 13
size: .
CDR3: CASSLMNTGELFF
DNA: TGTGCCAGCAGTCTAATGAACACCGGGGAGCTGTTTTTT

D: .
V: TRBV13
J: TRBJ2-1
length: 14
size: .
CDR3: CASSLAGGSGEQFF
DNA: TGTGCCAGCAGCTTAGCGGGGGGCTCGGGTGAGCAGTTCTTC

D: TRBD1
V: TRBV5-6
J: TRBJ1-1
length: 14
size: .
CDR3: CASSSLRGQTEAFF
DNA: TGTGCCAGCAGCTCTCTGAGGGGGCAAACTGAAGCTTTCTTT

D: .
V: TRBV29-1
J: TRBJ1-2
length: 11
size: .
CDR3: CSVEGGEGYTF
DNA: TGCAGCGTTGAGGGGGGGGAAGGCTACACCTTC

D: TRBD2
V: TRBV27
J: TRBJ2-1
length: 16
size: .
CDR3: CASSLGTSGRSNEQFF
DNA: TGTGCCAGCAGTCTCGGGACTAGCGGGAGATCAAATGAGCAGTTCTTC

D: .
V: TRBV6-1
J: TRBJ1-5
length: 15
size: once
CDR3: CASTLSSGVVQPQHF
DNA: TGTGCCAGCACACTCTCTTCAGGGGTTGTCCAGCCCCAGCATTTT

D: .
V: TRBV7-9
J: TRBJ1-1
length: 15
size: .
CDR3: CASSLVAGMNTEAFF
DNA: TGTGCCAGCAGCTTAGTGGCAGGGATGAACACTGAAGCTTTCTTT

D: TRBD2
V: TRBV6-1
J: TRBJ2-7
length: 16
size: .
CDR3: CASSEPGGRAWGEQYF
DNA: TGTGCCAGCAGTGAGCCGGGCGGGAGGGCCTGGGGAGAGCAGTACTTC

D: .
V: TRBV13
J: TRBJ1-5
length: 12
size: .
CDR3: CASSRLGQPQHF
DNA: TGTGCCAGCAGCCGTCTAGGTCAGCCCCAGCATTTT

D: .
V: TRBV5-1
J: TRBJ2-7
length: 12
size: .
CDR3: CASSLVANEQYF
DNA: TGCGCCAGCAGCTTGGTAGCGAACGAGCAGTACTTC

D: .
V: TRBV10-3
J: TRBJ1-2
length: 14
size: .
CDR3: CANSESPGSYGYTF
DNA: TGTGCCAACTCGGAGTCGCCGGGGAGCTATGGCTACACCTTC

D: TRBD2
V: TRBV27
J: TRBJ2-7
length: 16
size: .
CDR3: CASSPLAGSSSYEQYF
DNA: TGTGCCAGCAGTCCCTTAGCGGGATCGAGCTCCTACGAGCAGTACTTC

D: .
V: TRBV7-9
J: TRBJ1-2
length: 12
size: .
CDR3: CASRVEVEGYTF
DNA: TGTGCCAGCAGAGTAGAGGTTGAAGGCTACACCTTC

D: .
V: TRBV6-5
J: TRBJ2-7
length: 14
size: .
CDR3: CASSNLLVPYEQYF
DNA: TGTGCCAGCAGCAACCTACTAGTTCCCTACGAGCAGTACTTC

D: .
V: TRBV2
J: TRBJ2-5
length: 15
size: .
CDR3: CASSGVTSLEETQYF
DNA: TGTGCCAGCAGTGGAGTAACTAGTCTGGAGGAGACCCAGTACTTC

D: .
V: TRBV5-5
J: TRBJ1-1
length: 12
size: .
CDR3: CASSLGTGEAFF
DNA: TGTGCCAGCAGCTTGGGGACGGGAGAAGCTTTCTTT

D: TRBD1
V: TRBV5-6
J: TRBJ2-2
length: 14
size: .
CDR3: CASIETGGTGELFF
DNA: TGTGCCAGCATAGAGACAGGGGGCACCGGGGAGCTGTTTTTT

D: .
V: TRBV6-1
J: TRBJ2-3
length: 14
size: few
CDR3: CASSEAAGSDTQYF
DNA: TGTGCCAGCAGTGAAGCAGCGGGTTCAGATACGCAGTATTTT

D: .
V: TRBV7-9
J: TRBJ1-1
length: 12
size: few
CDR3: CAARQVNTEAFF
DNA: TGTGCCGCGAGACAGGTGAACACTGAAGCTTTCTTT

D: TRBD1
V: TRBV30
J: TRBJ2-5
length: 15
size: .
CDR3: CAWSKGQGALREQYF
DNA: TGTGCCTGGAGTAAGGGACAGGGGGCGCTTCGGGAGCAGTACTTC

D: .
V: TRBV28
J: TRBJ1-1
length: 17
size: once
CDR3: CASSRLGGGVGYTEAFF
DNA: TGTGCCAGCAGTCGCCTCGGGGGGGGCGTGGGGTACACTGAAGCTTTCTTT

D: TRBD1
V: TRBV2
J: TRBJ1-5
length: 15
size: .
CDR3: CASSEGQGARQPQHF
DNA: TGTGCCAGCAGTGAGGGACAGGGGGCAAGACAGCCCCAGCATTTT

D: .
V: TRBV7-6
J: TRBJ2-7
length: 16
size: .
CDR3: CASSLERSGGSYEQYF
DNA: TGTGCCAGCAGCTTAGAGCGTAGCGGAGGCTCCTACGAGCAGTACTTC

D: .
V: TRBV7-9
J: TRBJ1-1
length: 14
size: once
CDR3: CASSLVAGATEAFF
DNA: TGTGCCAGCAGCTTGGTCGCAGGGGCTACTGAAGCTTTCTTT

D: .
V: TRBV6-1
J: TRBJ1-2
length: 15
size: .
CDR3: CASSERATVNYGYTF
DNA: TGTGCCAGCAGTGAGAGAGCGACGGTAAACTATGGCTACACCTTC

D: .
V: TRBV6-1
J: TRBJ1-1
length: 15
size: .
CDR3: CASSEQPGMNTEAFF
DNA: TGTGCCAGCAGTGAACAGCCGGGAATGAACACTGAAGCTTTCTTT

D: .
V: TRBV4-1
J: TRBJ2-7
length: 15
size: .
CDR3: CASSQRDSHSYEQYF
DNA: TGCGCCAGCAGCCAACGGGACTCCCACTCCTACGAGCAGTACTTC

D: TRBD1
V: TRBV4-1
J: TRBJ1-4
length: 14
size: few
CDR3: CASGEQGTNEKLFF
DNA: TGCGCCAGCGGAGAACAGGGGACTAATGAAAAACTGTTTTTT

D: TRBD2
V: TRBV4-2
J: TRBJ2-7
length: 15
size: .
CDR3: CASSQGLAGVYEQYF
DNA: TGTGCCAGCAGCCAAGGTTTAGCGGGAGTCTACGAGCAGTACTTC